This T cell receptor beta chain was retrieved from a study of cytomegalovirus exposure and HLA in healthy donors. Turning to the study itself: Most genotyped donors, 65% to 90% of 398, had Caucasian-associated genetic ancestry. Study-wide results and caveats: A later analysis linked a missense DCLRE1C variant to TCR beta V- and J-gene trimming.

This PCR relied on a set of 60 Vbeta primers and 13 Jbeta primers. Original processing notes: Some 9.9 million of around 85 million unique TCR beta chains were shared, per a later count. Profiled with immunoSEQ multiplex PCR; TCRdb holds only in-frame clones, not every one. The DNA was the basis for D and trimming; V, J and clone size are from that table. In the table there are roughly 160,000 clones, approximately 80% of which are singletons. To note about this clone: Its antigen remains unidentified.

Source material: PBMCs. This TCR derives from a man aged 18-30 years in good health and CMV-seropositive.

The CDR3 sequence: CASSSVLSSGNTIYF. For the CDR3, the DNA is TGTGCCAGCAGTTCGGTGCTAAGCTCTGGAAACACCATATATTTT. This chain joins TRBV9 and TRBJ1-3; D ambiguous. The CDR3 is 15 residues long. Germline CDR1 and CDR2: SGDLS and YYNGEE. With 5 bases removed from V and 0 bases from J, the gap between germline ends came to 12 bases.